This T cell receptor beta chain appears in the sequencing data of a study of shared clonotypes between healthy human individuals. The table came from immunoSEQ multiplex PCR; TCRdb's copy has only in-frame clones and leaves some out. Of 90,000 to 150,000 clones in the sample, around 68% were seen once. The CDR3 consists of 16 residues. V lost 0 bases and J 0 bases, leaving 9 bases between the germline ends. Germline CDR1 reads MGHRA; CDR2 reads YSYEKL. In the case of this clone: Its cognate antigen is unknown.

Notes on the study in general: A small donor pool kept down the genetic and exposure-history diversity that was represented.

This clonotype was sampled from a woman aged 25-40 years in good health. The rearrangement links TRBV4-1 to TRBJ1-3; no definite D call. The sample consisted of memory CD8+ T cells sorted from blood. The subset: CD45RO+ cells pooled with CCR7-negative TemRA cells. This CDR3 reads CASSQERRNSGNTIYF. The DNA for the CDR3 is TGCGCCAGCAGCCAAGAGAGGAGAAACTCTGGAAACACCATATATTTT.